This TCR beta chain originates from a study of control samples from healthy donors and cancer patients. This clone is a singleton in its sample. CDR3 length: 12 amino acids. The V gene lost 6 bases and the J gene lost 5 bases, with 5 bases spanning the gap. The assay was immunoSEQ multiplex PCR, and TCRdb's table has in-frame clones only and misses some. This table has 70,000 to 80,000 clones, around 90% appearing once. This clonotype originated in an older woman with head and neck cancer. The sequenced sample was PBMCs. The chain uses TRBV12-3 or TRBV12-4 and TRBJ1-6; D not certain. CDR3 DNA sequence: TGTGCCAGCAGGACGGATAATTCACCCCTCCACTTT. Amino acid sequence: CASRTDNSPLHF.